This T cell receptor (beta chain) was sequenced in a study of blood T cell repertoires in COVID-19. Study overall: Both acute and convalescent COVID-19 samples were obtained from the United States, Italy and Spain.

The CDR3 has 13 amino acids. V lost 1 base and J 8 bases, leaving 11 bases between the germline ends. Using immunoSEQ multiplex PCR, the repertoire was profiled, and TCRdb retains in-frame clones only, with some absent. The sample shows 110,000 to 150,000 clones, roughly 80% of them seen only once. This clone was seen a single time. The chain has TRBV12-3 or TRBV12-4 and TRBJ1-2; possible D gene TRBD1, 5 bases. The source is a man aged 50-60 years who had recovered from COVID-19. The sample was PBMCs or T cells enriched from blood (not recorded which). CDR3 sequence (DNA): TGTGCCAGCAGTTTAGGGGGCGCGGGAGGCTACACCTTC. This gives the protein CASSLGGAGGYTF.